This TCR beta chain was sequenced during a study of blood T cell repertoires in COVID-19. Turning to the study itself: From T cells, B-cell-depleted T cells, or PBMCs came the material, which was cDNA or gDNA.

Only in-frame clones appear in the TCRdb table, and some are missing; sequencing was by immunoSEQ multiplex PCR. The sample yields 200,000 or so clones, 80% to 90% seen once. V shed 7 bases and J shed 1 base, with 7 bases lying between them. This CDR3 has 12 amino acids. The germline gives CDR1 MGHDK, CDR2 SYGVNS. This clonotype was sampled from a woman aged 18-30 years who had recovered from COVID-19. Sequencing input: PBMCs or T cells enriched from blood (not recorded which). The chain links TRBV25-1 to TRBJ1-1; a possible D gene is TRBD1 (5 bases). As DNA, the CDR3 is TGTGCCAGCAAAAGGGGGAACACTGAAGCTTTCTTT. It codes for CASKRGNTEAFF.